These 13 T cell receptor beta chains were all obtained from the same sample, sequenced in a study of regulatory T cells in long-lasting Graves disease. The time point was: newly diagnosed GD, antithyroid drugs for less than 3 months. The TCR library used RNA extracted from PBMCs. With iRepertoire HTBI primers and Arm-PCR of CDR3 regions, TCR beta libraries were built. In TCRdb, the multiplex PCR reads were re-called with MiXCR into one record per CDR3 protein. The profile shows more than 300,000 distinct CDR3 sequences, around 15% of them singletons. Separately, the same data were catalogued under a study of T cells in Graves' hyperthyroidism and ophthalmopathy.

This specimen was peripheral blood mononuclear cells (PBMCs), taken at new diagnosis, from a patient treated with antithyroid drugs. Source of these receptors: a woman under 30 with Graves disease.

The chain uses TRBV6-2 or TRBV6-3 and TRBJ1-1; maybe TRBD1 (5 bases). The CDR3 runs 15 residues. V lost 9 bases to trimming and J lost 0 bases, with 17 bases between them. Germline V gives CDR1 MNHEY, CDR2 SVGEGT. The CDR3 is CASSTGRTVNTEAFF. The CDR3 coding sequence is TGTGCCAGTAGTACGGGGCGGACTGTGAACACTGAAGCTTTCTTT.

This clonotype was counted only a few times. This chain connects TRBV15 to TRBJ2-3; 10 nucleotides match TRBD1. The DNA end is a closer match to TRBJ2-7, so the J assignment may be wrong. The germline gives CDR1 LNHNV, CDR2 YYDKDF (reference sequence). The CDR3 is 15 amino acids. In nucleotides, the CDR3 is TGTGCCACCAGCAGAGATAGGGGACAGGGGTGGGAGCAGTACTTC. It yields the protein CATSRDRGQGWEQYF.

In this sample, this clonotype turned up many times. The chain recombines TRBV20-1 with TRBJ2-7; D tentatively fits TRBD1 or TRBD2 (6 bases each). V lost 0 bases and J lost 2, with 14 bases in between. Per germline, CDR1 DFQATT and CDR2 SNEGSKA (reference sequence). CDR3 length equals 15 residues. The CDR3 DNA follows: TGCAGTGCTAGAGATTCGACGGGGGCGACCTACGAGCAGTACTTC. It specifies CSARDSTGATYEQYF.

The chain combines TRBV10-2 with TRBJ2-7; TRBD2 aligns across 9 bases. Germline CDR1 WSHSY, CDR2 SAAADI. V dropped 7 bases and J dropped 1; count of bases not matched to a gene: 5. The CDR3 is 14 amino acids. The CDR3 DNA sequence: TGCGCCAGCAAAAGGACTAGCGAGTCCTACGAGCAGTACTTC. Its protein is CASKRTSESYEQYF.

This clonotype was found many times. The chain recombines TRBV6-9 with TRBJ2-5; D tentatively fits TRBD1 or TRBD2 (5 bases each). Trimming removed 3 bases from V and 12 bases from J, with 23 bases in between. Germline V gives CDR1 MNHGY, CDR2 SVAAGI. There are 15 residues in the CDR3. For the CDR3, the DNA is TGTGCCAGCAGTTACTCCTCCGAGCGGACGGGACCTGAGTACTTC. Amino acids: CASSYSSERTGPEYF.

The rearrangement links TRBV7-2 to TRBJ1-4, with 10 positions matching TRBD1. With 5 bases clipped from V and 8 bases from J, the junction kept 11 bases outside the gene matches. The length of the CDR3 is 16 residues. Germline loops: CDR1 SGHTA, CDR2 FQGNSA. The CDR3 reads CASSPPRQGAGEKLFF. The CDR3 bases are TGTGCCAGCAGCCCCCCCCGACAGGGGGCTGGAGAAAAACTGTTTTTT.

In this sample, this clonotype turned up many times. J is TRBJ1-2 and V is TRBV18; no definite D call. Trimming shortened V by 6 bases and J by 2 bases, and 7 bases separated the two germline ends. Germline CDR1 reads KGHSH; CDR2 reads LQKENI. This CDR3 has 12 amino acids. In DNA form, the CDR3 reads TGTGCCAGCTCCCCGGAAAACTATGGCTACACCTTC. Protein: CASSPENYGYTF.

This clonotype was seen ten or more times. V usage is TRBV27 and J usage is TRBJ2-1, with 9 positions matching TRBD2. This CDR3 is 19 amino acids long. V lost 1 base and J lost 0; bases outside the gene matches: 10. The V gene's germline CDR1 is MNHEY and CDR2 SMNVEV (reference sequence). In DNA, the CDR3 is TGTGCCAGCAGTTTATTGGGGTTAGGCGGGGGGGACTCCTACAATGAGCAGTTCTTC. Translation: CASSLLGLGGGDSYNEQFF.

This clonotype was counted ten times or more. The chain carries TRBV18 and TRBJ2-3; D ambiguous. Trimming took off 2 bases at V and 4 bases at J, with 7 bases between the two ends. The CDR3 runs to 13 residues. Germline V lookup: CDR1 KGHSH, CDR2 LQKENI. CDR3 region: CASSPGISDTQYF. CDR3 DNA sequence: TGTGCCAGCTCACCAGGGATCTCAGATACGCAGTATTTT. Drawing the rest from reference TRBV18 and TRBJ2-3, the complete variable domain is NAGVMQNPRHLVRRRGQEARLRCSPMKGHSHVYWYRQLPEEGLKFMVYLQKENIIDESGMPKERFSAEFPKEGPSILRIQQVVRGDSAAYFCASSPGISDTQYFGPGTRLTVL.

A few counts support this clonotype. The chain employs TRBV6-1 and TRBJ2-3; D is ambiguous. Trimming took off 6 bases at V and 5 bases at J, with 9 bases between the two ends. Germline values: CDR1 MNHNS, CDR2 SASEGT. The CDR3 is made up of 12 amino acids. This chain's CDR3 is CASRSRGDTQYF. Here the CDR3 DNA reads TGTGCCAGCAGGTCCCGCGGAGATACGCAGTATTTT.

The rearrangement joins TRBV20-1 to TRBJ2-7; the match to TRBD2 covers 11 bases. V trimming: 5 bases; J trimming: 5 bases; junction bases outside the gene matches: 5. Germline CDR1 is DFQATT and CDR2 is SNEGSKA (reference sequence). This CDR3 contains 13 residues. The CDR3 DNA reads TGCAGTGCTCGTAGCGGGGGGGCAAACGAGCAGTACTTC. This codes for CSARSGGANEQYF.

CDR3 protein: CASSSGAGEGHEQFF. The CDR3 nucleotides read TGTGCCAGCAGCTCCGGGGCGGGAGAGGGGCATGAGCAGTTCTTC. The gene calls are TRBV3-1 and TRBJ2-1; 7 positions match TRBD2. The J segment lost 8 bases and the V segment lost 5 bases, leaving 12 bases of the junction unmatched. Germline-derived CDR1 and CDR2 are LGHDT and YNNKEL (reference sequence). The CDR3 runs to 15 residues.

The table lists this clonotype with many counts. The chain has TRBV28 and TRBJ1-1; TRBD1 might be the D (6 bases). Germline values: CDR1 MDHEN, CDR2 SYDVKM. The CDR3 runs 13 residues. With 4 bases removed from V and 7 bases from J, the gap between germline ends came to 13 bases. For the CDR3, the DNA is TGTGCCAGCAGTTATTCCAGGGGCCGTGAAGCTTTCTTT. Translating it yields CASSYSRGREAFF.